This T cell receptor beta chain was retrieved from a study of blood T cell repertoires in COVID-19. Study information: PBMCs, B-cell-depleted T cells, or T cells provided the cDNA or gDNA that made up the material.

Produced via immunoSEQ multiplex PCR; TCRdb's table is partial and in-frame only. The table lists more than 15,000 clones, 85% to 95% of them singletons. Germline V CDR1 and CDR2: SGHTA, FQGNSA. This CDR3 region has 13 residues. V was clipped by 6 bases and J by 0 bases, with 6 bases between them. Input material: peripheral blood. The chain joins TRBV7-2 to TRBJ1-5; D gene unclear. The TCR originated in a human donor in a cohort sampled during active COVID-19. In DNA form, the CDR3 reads TGTGCCAGCAGTAGTTATAGCAATCAGCCCCAGCATTTT. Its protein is CASSSYSNQPQHF.